The clone carrying this T cell receptor (beta chain) was counted a single time. What it binds is unknown. Use of 60 Vbeta and 13 Jbeta primers characterized the PCR. Assay used: immunoSEQ multiplex PCR; TCRdb lists only in-frame clones, some missing. The sample carries approximately 110,000 clones, 60% to 85% recorded once. This entry belongs to a study of cytomegalovirus exposure and HLA in healthy donors. V lost 6 bases, J lost 0 bases, and 14 bases lay in between. Germline CDR1 is MNHNY and CDR2 is SVGAGI (reference sequence). This CDR3 is 15 amino acids long. Notes on the study in general: Among TCR sequences, most were rare, though some public TCRs appeared in many donors. According to the study, around 150 TCR beta chains were cytomegalovirus-associated. CMV antigen specificity was confirmed in vitro for a few CMV-associated chains.

The sequencing input was PBMCs. The source of this sequence is a female donor in good health and CMV-seropositive. The chain uses TRBV6-6 and TRBJ1-1, with a possible D match to TRBD1 (6 bases). CDR3 residues: CASSYGRGMNTEAFF. Here the CDR3 DNA reads TGTGCCAGCAGCTACGGGAGGGGGATGAACACTGAAGCTTTCTTT.